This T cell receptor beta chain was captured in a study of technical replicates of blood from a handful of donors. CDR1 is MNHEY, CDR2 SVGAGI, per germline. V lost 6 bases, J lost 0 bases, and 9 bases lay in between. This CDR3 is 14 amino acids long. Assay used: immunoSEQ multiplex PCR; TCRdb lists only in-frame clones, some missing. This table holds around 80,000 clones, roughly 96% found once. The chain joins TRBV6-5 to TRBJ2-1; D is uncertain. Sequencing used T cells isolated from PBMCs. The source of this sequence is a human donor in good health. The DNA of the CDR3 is TGTGCCAGCAGCCCCTCTAGCTCCTACAATGAGCAGTTCTTC. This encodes CASSPSSSYNEQFF.